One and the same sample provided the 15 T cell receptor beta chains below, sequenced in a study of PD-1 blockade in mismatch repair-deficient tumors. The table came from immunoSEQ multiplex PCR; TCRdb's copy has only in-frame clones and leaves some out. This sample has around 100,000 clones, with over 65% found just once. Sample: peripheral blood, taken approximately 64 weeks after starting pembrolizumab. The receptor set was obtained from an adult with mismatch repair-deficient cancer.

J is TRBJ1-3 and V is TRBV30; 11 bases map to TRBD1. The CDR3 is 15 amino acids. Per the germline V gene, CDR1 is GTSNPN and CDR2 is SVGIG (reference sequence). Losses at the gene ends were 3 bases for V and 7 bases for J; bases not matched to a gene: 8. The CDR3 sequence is CAWSDGQGAYNTIYF. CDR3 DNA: TGTGCCTGGAGCGACGGACAGGGGGCTTATAACACCATATATTTT.

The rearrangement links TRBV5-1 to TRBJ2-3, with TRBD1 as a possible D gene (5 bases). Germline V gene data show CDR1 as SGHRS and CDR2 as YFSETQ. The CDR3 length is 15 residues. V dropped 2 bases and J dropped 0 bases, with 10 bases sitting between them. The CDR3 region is CASSFLGASTDTQYF. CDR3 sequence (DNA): TGCGCCAGCAGCTTCCTAGGGGCTAGCACAGATACGCAGTATTTT.

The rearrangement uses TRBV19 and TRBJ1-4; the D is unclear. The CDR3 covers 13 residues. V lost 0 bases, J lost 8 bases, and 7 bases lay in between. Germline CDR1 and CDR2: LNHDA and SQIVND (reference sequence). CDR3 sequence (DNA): TGTGCCAGTAGTATAGAGTCCATGGAAAAACTGTTTTTT. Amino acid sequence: CASSIESMEKLFF. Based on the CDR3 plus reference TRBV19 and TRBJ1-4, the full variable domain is DGGITQSPKYLFRKEGQNVTLSCEQNLNHDAMYWYRQDPGQGLRLIYYSQIVNDFQKGDIAEGYSVSREKKESFPLTVTSAQKNPTAFYLCASSIESMEKLFFGSGTQLSVL.

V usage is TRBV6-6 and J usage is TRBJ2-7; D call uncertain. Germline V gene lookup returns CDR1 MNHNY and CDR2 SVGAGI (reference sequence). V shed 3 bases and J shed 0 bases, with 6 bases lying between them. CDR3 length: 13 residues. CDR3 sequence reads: CASSYPSSYEQYF. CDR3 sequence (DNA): TGTGCCAGCAGTTATCCGAGCTCCTACGAGCAGTACTTC.

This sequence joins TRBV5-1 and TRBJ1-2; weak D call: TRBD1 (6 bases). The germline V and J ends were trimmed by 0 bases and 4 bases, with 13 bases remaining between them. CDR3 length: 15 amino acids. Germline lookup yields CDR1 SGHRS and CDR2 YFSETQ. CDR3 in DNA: TGCGCCAGCAGCTTGGACCCAGGGGCTAGCTATGGCTACACCTTC. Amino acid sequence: CASSLDPGASYGYTF.

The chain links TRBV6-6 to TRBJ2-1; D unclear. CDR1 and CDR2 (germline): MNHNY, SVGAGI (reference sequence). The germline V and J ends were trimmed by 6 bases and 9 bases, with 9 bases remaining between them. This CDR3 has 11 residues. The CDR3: CASSYAAEQFF. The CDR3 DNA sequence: TGTGCCAGCAGCTACGCGGCTGAGCAGTTCTTC.

In nucleotides, the CDR3 is TGTGCCAGCAGCATGGACAGCAATCAGCCCCAGCATTTT. Amino acid sequence: CASSMDSNQPQHF. The chain couples TRBV2 to TRBJ1-5; D gene ambiguous. The CDR3 loop spans 13 amino acids. Germline V gives CDR1 SNHLY, CDR2 FYNNEI. V shed 6 bases and J shed 1 base, with 7 bases lying between them.

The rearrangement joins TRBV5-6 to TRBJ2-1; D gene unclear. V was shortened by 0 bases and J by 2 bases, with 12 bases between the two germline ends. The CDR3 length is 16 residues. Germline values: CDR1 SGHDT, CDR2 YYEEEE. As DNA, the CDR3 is TGTGCCAGCAGCTTGGGTTATTTCATTACCTACAATGAGCAGTTCTTC. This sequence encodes CASSLGYFITYNEQFF.

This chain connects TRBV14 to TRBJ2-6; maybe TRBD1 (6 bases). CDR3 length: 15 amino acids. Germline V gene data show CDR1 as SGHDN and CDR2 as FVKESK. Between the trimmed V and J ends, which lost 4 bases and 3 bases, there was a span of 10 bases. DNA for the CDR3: TGTGCCAGCAGCCTCCAGGGGCTTGGGGCCAACGTCCTGACTTTC. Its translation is CASSLQGLGANVLTF.

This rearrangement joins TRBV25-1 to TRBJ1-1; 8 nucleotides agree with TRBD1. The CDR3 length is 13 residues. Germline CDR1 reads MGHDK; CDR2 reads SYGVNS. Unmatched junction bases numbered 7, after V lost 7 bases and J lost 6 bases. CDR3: CASTGGRLAEAFF. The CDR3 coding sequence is TGTGCCAGCACAGGGGGCAGGCTGGCTGAAGCTTTCTTT.

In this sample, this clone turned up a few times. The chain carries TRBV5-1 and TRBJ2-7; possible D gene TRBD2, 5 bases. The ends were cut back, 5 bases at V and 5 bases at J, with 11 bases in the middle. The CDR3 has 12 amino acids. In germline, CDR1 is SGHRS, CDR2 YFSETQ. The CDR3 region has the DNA TGCGCCAGCAGAAGTGGAGGAGACGAGCAGTACTTC. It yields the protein CASRSGGDEQYF.

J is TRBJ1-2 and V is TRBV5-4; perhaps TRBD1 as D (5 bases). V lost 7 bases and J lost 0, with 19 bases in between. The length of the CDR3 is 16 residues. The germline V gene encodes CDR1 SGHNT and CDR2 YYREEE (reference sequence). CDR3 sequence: CASGLLTAGANYGYTF. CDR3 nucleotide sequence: TGTGCCAGCGGCCTGCTGACAGCAGGAGCTAACTATGGCTACACCTTC. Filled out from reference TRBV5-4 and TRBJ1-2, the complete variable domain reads ETGVTQSPTHLIKTRGQQVTLRCSSQSGHNTVSWYQQALGQGPQFIFQYYREEENGRGNFPPRFSGLQFPNYSSELNVNALELDDSALYLCASGLLTAGANYGYTFGSGTRLTVV.

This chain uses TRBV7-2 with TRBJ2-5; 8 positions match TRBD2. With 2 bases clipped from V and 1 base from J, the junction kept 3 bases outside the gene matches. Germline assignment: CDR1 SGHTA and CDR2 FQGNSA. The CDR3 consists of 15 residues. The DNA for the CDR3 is TGTGCCAGCAGCTTAACTAGCGGAACCCAAGAGACCCAGTACTTC. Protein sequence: CASSLTSGTQETQYF. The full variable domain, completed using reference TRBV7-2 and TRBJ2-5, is GAGVSQSPSNKVTEKGKDVELRCDPISGHTALYWYRQSLGQGLEFLIYFQGNSAPDKSGLPSDRFSAERTGGSVSTLTIQRTQQEDSAVYLCASSLTSGTQETQYFGPGTRLLVL.

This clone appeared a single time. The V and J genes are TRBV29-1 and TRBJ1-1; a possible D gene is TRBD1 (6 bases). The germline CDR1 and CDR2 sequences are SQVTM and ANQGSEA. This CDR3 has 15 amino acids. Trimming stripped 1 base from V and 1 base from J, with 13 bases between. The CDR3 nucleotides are TGCAGCGTTGAAGGGACCGGGGGGGCGAACACTGAAGCTTTCTTT. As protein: CSVEGTGGANTEAFF.

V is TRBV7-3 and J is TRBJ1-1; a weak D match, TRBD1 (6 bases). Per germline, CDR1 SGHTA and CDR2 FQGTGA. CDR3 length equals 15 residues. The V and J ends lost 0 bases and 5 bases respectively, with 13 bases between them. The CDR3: CASSLTSGGPTEAFF. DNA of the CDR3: TGTGCCAGCAGCTTAACGTCGGGGGGCCCGACTGAAGCTTTCTTT.